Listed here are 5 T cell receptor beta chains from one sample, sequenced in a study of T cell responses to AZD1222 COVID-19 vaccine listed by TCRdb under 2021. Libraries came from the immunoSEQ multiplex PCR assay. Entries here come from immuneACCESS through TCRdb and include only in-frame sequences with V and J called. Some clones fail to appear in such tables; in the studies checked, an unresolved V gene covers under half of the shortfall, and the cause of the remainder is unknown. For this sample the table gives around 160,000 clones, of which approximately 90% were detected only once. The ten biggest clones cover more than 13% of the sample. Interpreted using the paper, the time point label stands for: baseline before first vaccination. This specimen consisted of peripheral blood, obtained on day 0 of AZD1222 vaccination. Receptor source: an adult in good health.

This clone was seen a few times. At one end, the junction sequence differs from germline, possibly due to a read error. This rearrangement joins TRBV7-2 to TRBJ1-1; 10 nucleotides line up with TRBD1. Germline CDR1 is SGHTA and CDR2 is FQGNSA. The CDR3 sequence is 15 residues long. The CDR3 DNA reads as TGTGCCAGCAGCTCTACCTTGGGACAGGGGCGCCCCGAGATCTTT. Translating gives CASSSTLGQGRPEIF.

CDR3 sequence: CASSPRPGTGATNEKLFF. Written as DNA, the CDR3 is TGTGCCAGCAGCCCTCGTCCCGGGACAGGGGCAACTAATGAAAAACTGTTTTTT. The chain couples TRBV11-2 to TRBJ1-4, with 10 bases aligning to TRBD1. The germline V gene has CDR1 SGHAT and CDR2 FQNNGV. Trimming removed 5 bases from V and 0 bases from J; junction bases left unmatched: 9. This CDR3 has 18 amino acids.

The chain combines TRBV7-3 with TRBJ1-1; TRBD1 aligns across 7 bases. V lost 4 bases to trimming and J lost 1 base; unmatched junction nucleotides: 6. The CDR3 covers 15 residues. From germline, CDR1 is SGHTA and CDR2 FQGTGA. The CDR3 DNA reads TGTGCCAGCAGCTCACAGGGACAGCGGAACACTGAAGCTTTCTTT. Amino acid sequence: CASSSQGQRNTEAFF.

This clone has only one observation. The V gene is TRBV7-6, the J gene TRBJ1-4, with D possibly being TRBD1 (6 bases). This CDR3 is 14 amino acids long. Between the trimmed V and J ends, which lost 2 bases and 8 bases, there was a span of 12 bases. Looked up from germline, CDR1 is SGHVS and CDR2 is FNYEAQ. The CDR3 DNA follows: TGTGCCAGCAGCTTATCAGGGGCTGCAGAAAAACTGTTTTTT. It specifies CASSLSGAAEKLFF.

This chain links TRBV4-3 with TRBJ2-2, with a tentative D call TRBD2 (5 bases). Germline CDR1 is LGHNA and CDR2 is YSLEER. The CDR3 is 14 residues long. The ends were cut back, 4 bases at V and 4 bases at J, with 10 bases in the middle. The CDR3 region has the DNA TGCGCCAGCAGCCCCCTGGGAGCCACCGGGGAGCTGTTTTTT. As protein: CASSPLGATGELFF.